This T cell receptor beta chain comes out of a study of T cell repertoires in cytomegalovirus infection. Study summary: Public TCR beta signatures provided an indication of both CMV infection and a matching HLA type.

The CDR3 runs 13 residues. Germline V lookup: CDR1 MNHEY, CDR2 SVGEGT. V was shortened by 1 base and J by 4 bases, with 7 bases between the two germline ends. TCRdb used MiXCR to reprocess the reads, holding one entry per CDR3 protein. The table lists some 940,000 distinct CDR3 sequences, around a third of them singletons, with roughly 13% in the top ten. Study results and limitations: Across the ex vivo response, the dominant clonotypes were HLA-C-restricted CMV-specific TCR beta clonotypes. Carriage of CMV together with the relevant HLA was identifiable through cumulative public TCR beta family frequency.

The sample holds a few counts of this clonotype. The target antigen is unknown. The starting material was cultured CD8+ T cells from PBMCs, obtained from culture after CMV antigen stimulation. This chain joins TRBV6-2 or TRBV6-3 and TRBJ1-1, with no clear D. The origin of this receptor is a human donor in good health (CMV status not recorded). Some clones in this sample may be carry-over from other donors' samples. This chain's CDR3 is CASSYLFGTEAFF. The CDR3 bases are TGTGCCAGCAGTTACTTATTCGGCACTGAAGCTTTCTTT.